This is a list of T cell receptor beta chains from one sample in a study of control samples from healthy donors and cancer patients. Using immunoSEQ multiplex PCR, the repertoire was profiled, and TCRdb retains in-frame clones only, with some absent. The sample carries fewer than 90,000 clones, over 75% recorded once. Sample: blood. The origin of the receptors is a man aged 45-65 years in good health. Each CDR3 is given with its conserved first and last residue. A D gene is named only where the DNA matches it firmly. Clone size is not always given. Where it is, it says once, few, many or a class for expanded clones.

abundance	v_gene	d_gene	j_gene	CDR3nt	CDR3aa
-	TRBV12-3/TRBV12-4	-	TRBJ1-2	TGTGCCAGCAGTTTAGCGCAATATGGCTACACCTTC	CASSLAQYGYTF
-	TRBV2	TRBD1	TRBJ1-2	TGTGCCAGCAGCCGGGACAGTTCCTATGGCTACACCTTC	CASSRDSSYGYTF
-	TRBV5-6	TRBD1	TRBJ1-4	TGTGCCAGCAGCTTGAACAGGGGGAGGGAAAAACTGTTTTTT	CASSLNRGREKLFF
-	TRBV4-1	TRBD1	TRBJ1-1	TGCGCCAGCAGCACACAGGGGATGCGAGACACTGAAGCTTTCTTT	CASSTQGMRDTEAFF
once	TRBV9	-	TRBJ1-1	TGTGCCAGCAGCGTAGGGACAGTCAACACTGAAGCTTTCTTT	CASSVGTVNTEAFF
-	TRBV7-2	-	TRBJ2-7	TGTGCCAGCAGTCGCAACACTAGGAGCTCCTACGAGCAGTACTTC	CASSRNTRSSYEQYF
-	TRBV6-4	TRBD2	TRBJ2-1	TGTGCCAGCAGTGCCGTGGCGGGAGGGCGAATAGATTACAATGAGCAGTTCTTC	CASSAVAGGRIDYNEQFF
-	TRBV30	-	TRBJ1-2	TGTGCCTGGACTTTAAATGTAGGGACCTATGGCTACACCTTC	CAWTLNVGTYGYTF
-	TRBV7-9	-	TRBJ2-7	TGTGCCAGCAGCTTAGGCCAGGATGACATGAACTTC	CASSLGQDDMNF
-	TRBV25-1	-	TRBJ2-7	TGTGCCAGAGTACTTCGCCTGACAGGACCCTACGAGCAGTACTTC	CARVLRLTGPYEQYF
-	TRBV7-9	TRBD2	TRBJ2-1	TGTGCCAGCAGCTCCACTAGCGGGGGTTACAATGAGCAGTTCTTC	CASSSTSGGYNEQFF
-	TRBV30	-	TRBJ2-7	TGTGCCGGGGGGGGCGGGACACCTTATTTC	CAGGGGTPYF
-	TRBV27	TRBD1	TRBJ1-6	TGTGCCAGCAGGGAAGGACAGGGAAATTCACCCCTCCACTTT	CASREGQGNSPLHF
-	TRBV4-3	-	TRBJ1-4	TGCGCCAGCAGCCCTTATTTGACAGTTAGTAATGAAAAACTGTTTTTT	CASSPYLTVSNEKLFF
-	TRBV28	-	TRBJ1-3	TGTGCCAGCAGTGGCACCACGACCATATATTTT	CASSGTTTIYF
-	TRBV24-1	-	TRBJ1-2	TGTGCCACCAGTGTTTCGGAGGAGAAGTTTGGCTACACCTTC	CATSVSEEKFGYTF
few	TRBV29-1	-	TRBJ1-2	TGCAGCGTTGTGGCAGGGGATTTCTATGGCTACACCTTC	CSVVAGDFYGYTF
-	TRBV5-5	-	TRBJ1-2	TGTGCCAGCAGCACCGGACAGTTAGATGGCTACACCTTC	CASSTGQLDGYTF
-	TRBV6-4	-	TRBJ2-1	TGTGCCAGCAGTTCCTCTCATGGCAATGAGCAGTTCTTC	CASSSSHGNEQFF
-	TRBV24-1	-	TRBJ2-7	TGTGCCACCAGTGATTTTGTGACCTTC	CATSDFVTF
-	TRBV7-8	-	TRBJ1-2	TGTGCCAGCGCCCACCGGGTGAACTATGGCTACACCTTC	CASAHRVNYGYTF
-	TRBV12-3/TRBV12-4	-	TRBJ1-2	TGTGCCAGCAGCAGACAGTCACGTGGCTACACCTTC	CASSRQSRGYTF
-	TRBV4-2	-	TRBJ2-7	TGTGCCAGCAGCCAAGATCGCCCAGGGGAGGGGGGGCAGTACTTC	CASSQDRPGEGGQYF
-	TRBV15	-	TRBJ2-7	TGTGCCACCAGCCCCCCCCGAGTAAACGAGCAGTACTTC	CATSPPRVNEQYF
-	TRBV18	TRBD1	TRBJ1-1	TGTGCCAGCTCACCAACCCCCCCGACAGGGAGGAGCACTGAAGCTTTCTTT	CASSPTPPTGRSTEAFF
-	TRBV30	-	TRBJ1-2	TGTGCCTGGAGTGTGTCCACCCCCTACACCTTC	CAWSVSTPYTF
-	TRBV5-6	TRBD1	TRBJ2-3	TGTGCCAGCAGCTTGTGGACAGGCTGGGGGAGCACAGATACGCAGTATTTT	CASSLWTGWGSTDTQYF